This T cell receptor (beta chain) was identified in a study of post-analysis software for immune sequencing data. On the study more broadly: The study covered relapsing-remitting, secondary progressive and progressive-relapsing courses of multiple sclerosis.

Included in the TCR beta cDNA libraries were unique molecular identifiers. Starting from approximately 1 to 10 million T cells, the study yielded 500,000 or so cDNA molecules. TCRdb passed the PCR reads through MiXCR, listing each CDR3 protein once. The sample has 700,000 to 800,000 distinct CDR3 sequences; roughly 27% are singletons. Study results and caveats: In patients, roughly 5 TRBV segments were more frequent than in controls, with TRBV5-6, TRBV5-1 and TRBV20-1 among them. Batch-mates among the samples co-clustered strongly by F measure.

This clonotype was seen repeatedly, ten times or more. Its antigen is currently unknown. The CDR3 has 15 residues. V lost 4 bases and J 5 bases, leaving 17 bases between the germline ends. The sequence came from a girl between 10 and 17 years old with multiple sclerosis. The sample taken for sequencing was blood. The chain joins TRBV12-3 or TRBV12-4 to TRBJ2-5; D could derive from TRBD1 or TRBD2 (6 bases each). CDR3 nucleotides: TGTGCCAGCAGTTCCCCCCTCGGGGGCGCGGAGACCCAGTACTTC. Its protein is CASSSPLGGAETQYF.